Presented here are 10 T cell receptor beta chains from one specimen sequenced in a study of cytomegalovirus exposure and HLA in healthy donors. Libraries were prepared by immunoSEQ multiplex PCR; TCRdb keeps only in-frame clonotypes and omits some of them. The sample lists 100,000 to 150,000 clones; around 95% were seen once. Sequenced sample: PBMCs. The receptors were gathered from a man between 18 and 35 years old in good health and CMV-seronegative.

The chain joins TRBV7-9 to TRBJ2-7; TRBD2 matches 8 bases. With V trimmed by 5 bases and J by 7 bases, 13 bases remained unmatched. The length of the CDR3 is 15 residues. Germline-derived CDR1 and CDR2 are SEHNR and FQNEAQ (reference sequence). CDR3 region: CASSPRREVSLEQYF. The DNA of the CDR3 is TGTGCCAGCAGCCCCAGGCGGGAGGTCTCTTTGGAGCAGTACTTC.

This chain connects TRBV5-8 to TRBJ2-1, with D unclear. CDR1 is SGHTS and CDR2 is YDEGEE in the germline V gene. The CDR3 spans 18 residues. V lost 4 bases to trimming and J lost 0 bases, with 20 bases between them. CDR3 loop: CASSPTGASPSSYNEQFF. DNA of the CDR3: TGTGCCAGCAGCCCCACCGGAGCCTCTCCGAGCTCCTACAATGAGCAGTTCTTC.

This clone appeared once. This sequence joins TRBV28 and TRBJ1-1; D gene ambiguous. CDR1 is MDHEN, CDR2 SYDVKM, per germline. V lost 2 bases, J lost 1 base, and 8 bases lay in between. The CDR3 has 14 residues. The CDR3 DNA follows: TGTGCCAGCAGTTTAGCCAGTAAGAACACTGAAGCTTTCTTT. Its translation is CASSLASKNTEAFF.

The V call is TRBV5-6, the J call TRBJ1-1; TRBD1 is a possible D gene (5 bases). This CDR3 has 12 residues. Germline lookup yields CDR1 SGHDT and CDR2 YYEEEE. V lost 4 bases and J 7 bases, leaving 11 bases between the germline ends. This chain's CDR3 is CASSQLGLEAFF. The CDR3 nucleotides are TGTGCCAGCAGCCAGTTGGGGCTTGAAGCTTTCTTT.

The chain uses TRBV5-8 and TRBJ1-5, with 7 bases that match TRBD1. The CDR3 length is 14 residues. Losses at the gene ends were 2 bases for V and 7 bases for J; bases not matched to a gene: 6. Looked up from germline, CDR1 is SGHTS and CDR2 is YDEGEE. The CDR3 loop reads CASSLGGGGQPQHF. CDR3 bases: TGTGCCAGCAGCTTAGGAGGGGGCGGGCAGCCCCAGCATTTT.

The V call is TRBV2, the J call TRBJ1-1; D remains unclear. Germline assignment: CDR1 SNHLY and CDR2 FYNNEI. This CDR3 is 12 amino acids long. The V and J ends lost 3 bases and 2 bases respectively, with 4 bases between them. The CDR3 DNA reads as TGTGCCAGCAGTGATCATAACACTGAAGCTTTCTTT. This sequence encodes CASSDHNTEAFF.

CDR3 nucleotide sequence: TGTGCCAGCAGCACATTCTCGGGCTATGGCTACACCTTC. As protein: CASSTFSGYGYTF. The chain combines TRBV13 with TRBJ1-2; D remains unclear. Germline CDR1 and CDR2: PRHDT and FYEKMQ (reference sequence). The CDR3 length is 13 residues. The germline V and J ends were trimmed by 5 bases and 4 bases, with 11 bases remaining between them.

This chain joins TRBV10-1 and TRBJ1-3, with D possibly being TRBD1 (5 bases). The CDR3 runs 16 residues. Germline lookup yields CDR1 WNHNN and CDR2 SYGVQD (reference sequence). Trimming pared 7 bases from V and 0 bases from J, leaving 16 bases between. In DNA form, the CDR3 reads TGCGCCAGCATCGGGCGGGGCGGTAGCTCTGGAAACACCATATATTTT. Its protein is CASIGRGGSSGNTIYF.

This sequence joins TRBV19 and TRBJ1-3; D not certain. The V gene lost 5 bases and the J gene lost 4 bases, with 12 bases spanning the gap. The CDR3 consists of 14 residues. The germline gives CDR1 LNHDA, CDR2 SQIVND (reference sequence). CDR3 bases: TGTGCCAGTAGTGGCGGGAGTACGGGAAACACCATATATTTT. It is translated as CASSGGSTGNTIYF.

The CDR3 region has the DNA TGTGCCAGCGGACCCAGGGGGAATACTGAAGCTTTCTTT. It is translated as CASGPRGNTEAFF. The V call is TRBV6-5, the J call TRBJ1-1; 7 nucleotides agree with TRBD1. The CDR3 is 13 amino acids. V was pared by 8 bases and J by 5 bases, with 8 bases of the junction left unmatched. Germline lookup yields CDR1 MNHEY and CDR2 SVGAGI.